Listed below are T cell receptor beta chains from one sample, sequenced in a study of blood T cell repertoires in COVID-19. Sequencing was performed with immunoSEQ multiplex PCR; in TCRdb, only in-frame clones are kept and a portion is missing. The sample has 150,000 to 200,000 clones; 70% to 90% are singletons. The specimen was peripheral blood. These receptors all come from a man between 70 and 80 years old with active or convalescent COVID-19. Both conserved end residues are part of each CDR3. D genes are given only for firm matches. Some rows mark clone size as missing; the rest say once, few, many or name a class of expanded clone.

j_call | d_call | v_call | clone_size | cdr3_aa | cdr3_nt
TRBJ2-5 | . | TRBV29-1 | once | CSVDTSQETQYF | TGCAGCGTTGATACCAGCCAAGAGACCCAGTACTTC
TRBJ2-3 | . | TRBV4-1 | . | CASSLGLTDTQYF | TGCGCCAGCAGTCTGGGACTCACAGATACGCAGTATTTT
TRBJ1-6 | . | TRBV5-1 | . | CASSRGPDGDSPLHF | TGCGCCAGCAGCCGGGGTCCGGACGGAGATTCACCCCTCCACTTT
TRBJ1-1 | . | TRBV7-2 | . | CASSQVGRGAEAFF | TGTGCCAGCAGCCAGGTGGGGAGGGGGGCTGAAGCTTTCTTT
TRBJ1-1 | . | TRBV28 | . | CASSTGRRMNTEAFF | TGTGCCAGCAGTACGGGAAGACGGATGAACACTGAAGCTTTCTTT
TRBJ1-4 | . | TRBV10-3 | . | CAIRGVTNEKLFF | TGTGCCATCAGAGGGGTTACTAATGAAAAACTGTTTTTT
TRBJ1-5 | . | TRBV10-2 | . | CASSSTGSAQPQHF | TGCGCCAGCAGTTCAACAGGGTCTGCTCAGCCCCAGCATTTT
TRBJ2-4 | . | TRBV9 | . | CASSPRVSLGAKNIQYF | TGTGCCAGCAGCCCCCGGGTTTCCCTAGGCGCCAAAAACATTCAGTACTTC
TRBJ1-6 | TRBD1 | TRBV6-5 | . | CASSYLGQGSNSPLHF | TGTGCCAGCAGTTACCTCGGACAGGGTAGTAATTCACCCCTCCACTTT
TRBJ1-3 | TRBD1 | TRBV4-3 | . | CASSQEGQGGSGNTIYF | TGCGCCAGCAGCCAAGAGGGACAGGGTGGGTCTGGAAACACCATATATTTT
TRBJ1-3 | TRBD1 | TRBV28 | few | CASSWAGGAGGNTIYF | TGTGCCAGCAGTTGGGCAGGGGGCGCCGGGGGAAACACCATATATTTT
TRBJ1-1 | TRBD1 | TRBV5-1 | . | CASSLLGQYTEAFF | TGCGCCAGCAGCTTATTGGGACAGTACACTGAAGCTTTCTTT
TRBJ2-5 | . | TRBV18 | . | CASSTGTQQETQYF | TGTGCCAGCTCTACCGGGACACAACAAGAGACCCAGTACTTC
TRBJ2-1 | . | TRBV10-3 | . | CAISEGQQNEQFF | TGTGCCATCAGTGAGGGACAGCAGAATGAGCAGTTCTTC
TRBJ1-1 | . | TRBV25-1 | . | CASSESRPGGATEAFF | TGTGCCAGCAGTGAAAGTAGGCCTGGGGGGGCCACTGAAGCTTTCTTT
TRBJ2-3 | . | TRBV29-1 | . | CSVLQGRDTQYF | TGCAGCGTTCTGCAGGGGAGAGATACGCAGTATTTT
TRBJ1-2 | . | TRBV3-1/TRBV3-2 | . | CASSPGSGYTF | TGTGCCAGCAGCCCTGGGAGTGGCTACACCTTC
TRBJ1-6 | TRBD1 | TRBV6-6 | . | CASSYSTGDSPLHF | TGTGCCAGCAGTTACTCGACAGGGGATTCACCCCTCCACTTT
TRBJ2-6 | . | TRBV4-1 | . | CASRIRDTDSGANVLTF | TGCGCCAGCAGAATCCGGGACACCGACTCTGGGGCCAACGTCCTGACTTTC
TRBJ2-7 | TRBD1 | TRBV27 | . | CASSSSRGPYEQYF | TGTGCCAGCAGTTCCTCCAGGGGGCCCTACGAGCAGTACTTC
TRBJ2-7 | TRBD1 | TRBV10-2 | few | CASRVGQGVYEQYF | TGCGCCAGCAGAGTGGGACAGGGGGTTTACGAGCAGTACTTC
TRBJ2-7 | TRBD1 | TRBV6-5 | . | CASSMTGGGYEQYF | TGTGCCAGCAGCATGACAGGGGGCGGTTACGAGCAGTACTTC
TRBJ1-6 | . | TRBV5-6 | . | CASSLHGQDSPLHF | TGTGCCAGCAGCTTGCACGGACAAGATTCACCCCTCCACTTT
TRBJ2-5 | TRBD2 | TRBV28 | . | CASSFPRGRAGARETQYF | TGTGCCAGCAGTTTCCCTCGTGGGCGAGCGGGGGCCCGGGAGACCCAGTACTTC
TRBJ1-1 | TRBD1 | TRBV28 | . | CASRPGQGNTEAFF | TGTGCCAGCAGACCCGGACAGGGGAACACTGAAGCTTTCTTT
TRBJ2-5 | TRBD1 | TRBV19 | . | CASSTGQGGPQETQYF | TGTGCCAGTAGTACTGGACAGGGGGGACCTCAAGAGACCCAGTACTTC
TRBJ2-3 | TRBD2 | TRBV2 | . | CASRLGTSGGENTDTQYF | TGTGCCAGCAGACTCGGGACTAGCGGGGGGGAGAACACAGATACGCAGTATTTT
TRBJ2-7 | TRBD2 | TRBV28 | . | CASSLGGGDEQYF | TGTGCCAGCAGTCTTGGGGGAGGGGACGAGCAGTACTTC